This T cell receptor beta chain was sequenced for a study of blood T cell repertoires in COVID-19. About the study: Samples representing acute and convalescent COVID-19 were sourced from the United States, Italy and Spain. The cDNA or gDNA used as material had been derived from T cells, B-cell-depleted T cells, or PBMCs.

As handled by the study authors: Researchers report that nucleated cell counts were estimated from reference gene primer amplification. Measured with immunoSEQ multiplex PCR; TCRdb has only the in-frame clones, and not every one. V and J calls and clone size follow that table, whereas D and trimming were derived from the DNA. This sample has roughly 260,000 clones; roughly 85% occur once, and the top ten carry about 3%. Germline CDR1 and CDR2: KGHDR and SFDVKD. V lost 5 bases and J lost 4; bases outside the gene matches: 11. The CDR3 has 18 amino acids. The receptor was derived from a woman between 18 and 29 years old with acute or convalescent COVID-19. Sequenced sample: peripheral blood. The gene calls are TRBV24-1 and TRBJ2-5; 14 nucleotides align to TRBD2. The CDR3 protein is CATSGLPGLAGDRETQYF. The CDR3 DNA reads TGTGCCACCAGTGGGCTCCCGGGACTAGCGGGAGACCGAGAGACCCAGTACTTC.